Each of the 27 T cell receptor beta chains below was sequenced from the same sample in a study of T cell responses to AZD1222 COVID-19 vaccine. Method: immunoSEQ multiplex PCR; TCRdb's copy keeps in-frame clones and lacks some. The sample includes some 120,000 clones, 75% to 95% of them seen just once. This sample comprised peripheral blood, obtained on day 0 of AZD1222 vaccination. The receptors come from an adult in good health.

V is TRBV3-1 (or the pseudogene TRBV3-2) and J is TRBJ2-1, with 9 bases fitting TRBD2. This CDR3 region has 15 residues. The V and J ends lost 2 bases and 6 bases, in that order; junction bases with no gene match: 5. CDR1 is LGHDT and CDR2 is YNNKEL in the germline V gene (reference sequence). CDR3 nucleotides: TGTGCCAGCAGCCAAAGACTAGCGGAATTCAATGAGCAGTTCTTC. Its protein is CASSQRLAEFNEQFF.

The rearrangement uses TRBV7-9 and TRBJ1-1; D gene uncertain. The germline CDR1 and CDR2 sequences are SEHNR and FQNEAQ (reference sequence). Between the trimmed V and J ends, which lost 4 bases and 6 bases, there was a span of 18 bases. There are 15 residues in the CDR3. The CDR3 here is CASSSIAFVIAEAFF. CDR3 coding DNA: TGTGCCAGCAGCTCAATAGCCTTCGTTATTGCTGAAGCTTTCTTT.

This chain links TRBV7-2 with TRBJ2-7; tentatively, D is TRBD1 (6 bases). This CDR3 region has 16 residues. V was shortened by 3 bases and J by 1 base, with 16 bases between the two germline ends. Germline V gene lookup returns CDR1 SGHTA and CDR2 FQGNSA. The CDR3 here is CASSFPRDTHSYEQYF. In nucleotides, the CDR3 is TGTGCCAGCAGCTTCCCCCGGGACACCCATTCCTACGAGCAGTACTTC.

The genes are TRBV3-1 (or the pseudogene TRBV3-2) and TRBJ1-2; no definite D call. Trimming removed 0 bases at V and 4 bases at J, with 9 bases between. CDR3 length equals 14 residues. Germline V gives CDR1 LGHDT, CDR2 YNNKEL (reference sequence). For the CDR3, the DNA is TGTGCCAGCAGCCAAGACAGGCGATCCTATGGCTACACCTTC. It translates to CASSQDRRSYGYTF.

V and J are TRBV4-3 and TRBJ1-1, with a weak D call TRBD1 (5 bases). Between the trimmed V and J ends, which lost 0 bases and 11 bases, there was a span of 10 bases. The germline CDR1 and CDR2 sequences are LGHNA and YSLEER. The CDR3 covers 12 residues. CDR3 loop: CASSQDWGFAFF. The CDR3 DNA reads TGCGCCAGCAGCCAAGATTGGGGGTTTGCTTTCTTT.

This sequence joins TRBV24-1 and TRBJ1-2, with D unresolved. The length of the CDR3 is 12 residues. The V end was cut by 2 bases, the J end by 8 bases, with 8 bases between. Germline assignment: CDR1 KGHDR and CDR2 SFDVKD. The CDR3 DNA reads as TGTGCCACCAGTGATTCGGAGGGCGGCTACACCTTC. Translating it yields CATSDSEGGYTF.

The V and J genes are TRBV7-2 and TRBJ2-7; a weak D match, TRBD1 (6 bases). Trimming removed 1 base from V and 4 bases from J, with 8 bases in between. This CDR3 comprises 13 residues. Germline V lookup: CDR1 SGHTA, CDR2 FQGNSA. The CDR3 bases are TGTGCCAGCAGCTTAGAAGGGGGATACGAGCAGTACTTC. This encodes CASSLEGGYEQYF.

The chain joins TRBV2 to TRBJ2-4, with 12 bases aligning to TRBD2. In germline, CDR1 is SNHLY, CDR2 FYNNEI. This CDR3 region has 18 residues. V was clipped by 7 bases and J by 0 bases; unmatched bases: 10. The CDR3 spells CASTERLAGDLAKNIQYF. DNA for the CDR3: TGTGCCAGCACCGAGAGACTAGCGGGAGACCTAGCCAAAAACATTCAGTACTTC. The full variable domain, in which reference TRBV2 and TRBJ2-4 provide the parts outside the CDR3, is EPEVTQTPSHQVTQMGQEVILRCVPISNHLYFYWYRQILGQKVEFLVSFYNNEISEKSEIFDDQFSVERPDGSNFTLKIRSTKLEDSAMYFCASTERLAGDLAKNIQYFGAGTRLSVL.

The V gene is TRBV3-1 (or the pseudogene TRBV3-2), the J gene TRBJ1-6; 7 bases align to TRBD1. Germline assignment: CDR1 LGHDT and CDR2 YNNKEL (reference sequence). There are 12 residues in the CDR3. Trimming took 2 bases from V and 14 from J; bases not matched to a gene: 3. CDR3: CASSQPGGALHF. The CDR3 DNA reads TGTGCCAGCAGCCAACCAGGGGGTGCCCTCCACTTT.

The rearrangement joins TRBV13 to TRBJ2-1; perhaps TRBD2 as D (5 bases). Germline CDR1 reads PRHDT; CDR2 reads FYEKMQ (reference sequence). The ends were cut back, 3 bases at V and 8 bases at J, with 26 bases in the middle. The CDR3 length is 18 residues. The CDR3 region has the DNA TGTGCCAGCAGCTTCTCCCTCGCCGGGATTGGTTCAGGCGATGAGCAGTTCTTC. This translates into CASSFSLAGIGSGDEQFF.

The V call is TRBV27, the J call TRBJ2-7, with TRBD1 identical over 9 bases. The germline V gene has CDR1 MNHEY and CDR2 SMNVEV (reference sequence). The trim removed 3 bases at V and 4 bases at J, leaving 7 bases unmatched. CDR3 length: 15 amino acids. CDR3: CASSFTGTGMYEQYF. CDR3 bases: TGTGCCAGCAGTTTCACCGGGACAGGGATGTACGAGCAGTACTTC.

This sequence joins TRBV6-6 and TRBJ1-4; 12 bases map to TRBD1. Germline V lookup: CDR1 MNHNY, CDR2 SVGAGI (reference sequence). This CDR3 has 16 amino acids. V trimming: 5 bases; J trimming: 8 bases; junction bases outside the gene matches: 9. The CDR3 spells CASSNRDRGRGEKLFF. CDR3 bases: TGTGCCAGCAGTAACCGGGACAGGGGGCGAGGCGAAAAACTGTTTTTT.

The chain has TRBV7-8 and TRBJ2-3; 9 bases match TRBD2. This CDR3 is 16 amino acids long. CDR1 SGHVS and CDR2 FQNEAQ come from the germline V gene. V lost 4 bases to trimming and J lost 2 bases; unmatched junction nucleotides: 7. The CDR3 here is CASSYRAGGITDTQYF. CDR3 bases: TGTGCCAGCAGCTATAGGGCGGGAGGGATCACAGATACGCAGTATTTT.

The chain couples TRBV6-2 or TRBV6-3 to TRBJ2-1; 13 positions agree with TRBD2. CDR1 and CDR2 (germline): MNHEY, SVGEGT. With 2 bases clipped from V and 7 bases from J, the junction kept 8 bases outside the gene matches. This CDR3 has 17 residues. The CDR3 sequence is CASSYPPGLAGVNEQFF. The CDR3 DNA reads TGTGCCAGCAGTTACCCTCCCGGACTAGCGGGAGTGAATGAGCAGTTCTTC.

This chain joins TRBV13 and TRBJ2-2; no reliable D call. The germline V gene encodes CDR1 PRHDT and CDR2 FYEKMQ (reference sequence). This CDR3 comprises 12 residues. V shed 11 bases and J shed 5 bases, with 12 bases lying between them. The CDR3 here is CASRVGTGELFF. The CDR3 DNA follows: TGTGCCTCCCGGGTAGGAACCGGGGAGCTGTTTTTT.

The chain joins TRBV14 to TRBJ2-1; D call uncertain. Germline V lookup: CDR1 SGHDN, CDR2 FVKESK. The CDR3 runs to 17 residues. With 0 bases removed from V and 0 bases from J, the gap between germline ends came to 12 bases. The CDR3 reads CASSQDFWLGSYNEQFF. CDR3 nucleotides: TGTGCCAGCAGCCAAGATTTTTGGCTAGGCTCCTACAATGAGCAGTTCTTC.

The chain combines TRBV7-8 with TRBJ1-4, with D possibly TRBD1 on 5 matching bases. V was pared by 3 bases and J by 2 bases, with 16 bases between. Looked up from germline, CDR1 is SGHVS and CDR2 is FQNEAQ. The CDR3 loop spans 17 amino acids. The CDR3 spells CASSFGGAGWTNEKLFF. DNA for the CDR3: TGTGCCAGCAGCTTCGGCGGGGCAGGGTGGACTAATGAAAAACTGTTTTTT.

This CDR3 reads CASSQVQGVSYEQYF. For the CDR3, the DNA is TGCGCCAGCAGCCAAGTACAGGGGGTGTCCTACGAGCAGTACTTC. This rearrangement joins TRBV4-3 to TRBJ2-7; TRBD1 aligns across 8 bases. The junction had 3 bases not matched to a gene; V was cut back by 1 base and J by 1 base. In germline, CDR1 is LGHNA, CDR2 YSLEER. The CDR3 runs to 15 residues.

CDR3 DNA sequence: TGCGCCAGCAGCTTGGTCCTGACAGGGGCCCTGATTTACGTGAACACTGAAGCTTTCTTT. This codes for CASSLVLTGALIYVNTEAFF. The chain carries TRBV5-1 and TRBJ1-1, with 8 bases lining up with TRBD1. This CDR3 has 20 residues. CDR1 is SGHRS, CDR2 YFSETQ, per germline. J gave up 0 bases and V 0 bases, and 16 bases lay outside the gene matches.

This chain uses TRBV5-4 with TRBJ2-1, with D perhaps TRBD2 (5 bases). Germline lookup yields CDR1 SGHNT and CDR2 YYREEE (reference sequence). Trimming took off 2 bases at V and 5 bases at J, with 8 bases between the two ends. There are 13 residues in the CDR3. The CDR3 region has the DNA TGTGCCAGCAGCTTACCTAGCAACAATGAGCAGTTCTTC. Translating it yields CASSLPSNNEQFF.

This chain uses TRBV6-4 with TRBJ2-3; 11 nucleotides align to TRBD2. The CDR3 sequence is 16 residues long. Trimming cost V 6 bases and J 3 bases; bases outside gene matches: 8. The germline gives CDR1 MRHNA, CDR2 SNTAGT. The CDR3: CASRDVAGGPTDTQYF. The CDR3 DNA follows: TGTGCCAGCAGGGACGTAGCGGGAGGGCCGACAGATACGCAGTATTTT.

The chain has TRBV12-3 or TRBV12-4 and TRBJ2-1, with D hard to call. With 3 bases removed from V and 6 bases from J, the gap between germline ends came to 9 bases. This CDR3 has 13 residues. CDR3: CASSFGGVNEQFF. DNA for the CDR3: TGTGCCAGCAGTTTTGGTGGGGTCAATGAGCAGTTCTTC.

The V call is TRBV6-5, the J call TRBJ1-4; D gene unclear. The V gene's germline CDR1 is MNHEY and CDR2 SVGAGI. This CDR3 region has 14 residues. Trimming left V 6 bases short and J 8 bases short, with 16 bases between. The CDR3 reads CASSPSSPREKLFF. In nucleotides, the CDR3 is TGTGCCAGCAGCCCAAGTTCCCCCCGCGAAAAACTGTTTTTT.

V and J are TRBV11-2 and TRBJ2-7; D uncertain. Germline V gene lookup returns CDR1 SGHAT and CDR2 FQNNGV. The CDR3 runs to 14 residues. V shed 4 bases and J shed 0 bases, with 10 bases lying between them. CDR3 residues: CASSSGYPSYEQYF. The CDR3 nucleotides read TGTGCCAGCAGCTCAGGCTATCCCTCCTACGAGCAGTACTTC.

The V call is TRBV27, the J call TRBJ2-7; D possibly matches TRBD1 or TRBD2 (6 bases each). This CDR3 spans 17 amino acids. Germline CDR1 is MNHEY and CDR2 is SMNVEV (reference sequence). The germline V and J ends were trimmed by 2 bases and 0 bases, with 17 bases remaining between them. The CDR3 coding sequence is TGTGCCAGCAGTTTAACCTCGGGGGCAGGCAGCTCCTACGAGCAGTACTTC. It codes for CASSLTSGAGSSYEQYF.

This clone was seen a single time. V usage is TRBV4-2 and J usage is TRBJ1-5; 7 nucleotides align to TRBD1. The germline gives CDR1 LGHNA, CDR2 YNFKEQ. The CDR3 totals 15 residues. J lost 5 bases, V lost 4 bases, and 8 bases had no gene match. The CDR3 protein is CASSPRGGTDQPQHF. CDR3 DNA sequence: TGTGCCAGCAGCCCCAGGGGGGGGACGGATCAGCCCCAGCATTTT.

The chain has TRBV29-1 and TRBJ1-1; TRBD1 is a possible D gene (5 bases). This CDR3 spans 15 amino acids. The ends were cut back, 2 bases at V and 3 bases at J, with 16 bases in the middle. Looked up from germline, CDR1 is SQVTM and CDR2 is ANQGSEA. The CDR3 DNA follows: TGCAGCGTTGAACGGGGGTGGACCGAGCACACTGAAGCTTTCTTT. It yields the protein CSVERGWTEHTEAFF.